The rows below give T cell receptor beta chains drawn from one sample of a study of CD8+CD57+ T cells in acquired aplastic anemia. TCRdb itself ran the reads through MiXCR, one entry per CDR3 protein. Of 150,000 to 200,000 distinct CDR3 sequences listed, 55% to 70% are singletons. The sample was sorted CD4+, CD8+, or CD8+CD57+ T cells (not recorded which) from PBMCs. The receptors come from a human donor in good health. Each CDR3 is given with its conserved first and last residue. A D gene is named only where the DNA matches it firmly. Clone size is shown for a subset of rows, as once, few, many or a class of expanded clone.

D | J | size | length | V | CDR3 | DNA
NA | TRBJ2-7 | NA | 12 | TRBV10-3 | CAIGGGPYEQYF | TGTGCCATTGGGGGAGGTCCCTACGAGCAGTACTTC
NA | TRBJ1-1 | NA | 13 | TRBV7-9 | CASSFTRNTEAFF | TGTGCCAGCAGCTTTACAAGGAACACTGAAGCTTTCTTT
NA | TRBJ1-5 | many | 16 | TRBV10-3 | CAISDLDQGDGQPQHF | TGTGCCATCAGTGATTTGGATCAGGGTGATGGTCAGCCCCAGCATTTT
TRBD1 | TRBJ2-7 | NA | 14 | TRBV24-1 | CASSYTGEFYEQYF | TGTGCCAGCAGCTATACAGGGGAATTCTACGAGCAGTACTTC
TRBD1 | TRBJ2-7 | NA | 14 | TRBV5-1 | CASSSTGGRYEQYF | TGCGCCAGCAGCTCGACAGGGGGGAGATACGAGCAGTACTTC
NA | TRBJ1-1 | NA | 14 | TRBV3-1 | CASSPLTTNTEAFF | TGTGCCAGCAGCCCCTTAACTACGAACACTGAAGCTTTCTTT
NA | TRBJ2-7 | NA | 11 | TRBV20-1 | CSASPGCEQYF | TGCAGTGCTAGTCCAGGCTGCGAGCAGTACTTC
TRBD2 | TRBJ2-1 | NA | 14 | TRBV20-1 | CSAAGLAAYNEQFF | TGCAGTGCTGCGGGACTAGCGGCTTACAATGAGCAGTTCTTC
NA | TRBJ2-7 | many | 14 | TRBV20-1 | CSARDGRAGGEQYF | TGCAGTGCTAGAGACGGTCGAGCGGGTGGGGAGCAGTACTTC
NA | TRBJ2-5 | few | 10 | TRBV2 | CASSEETQYF | TGTGCCAGCAGTGAAGAGACCCAGTACTTC
TRBD2 | TRBJ2-7 | few | 15 | TRBV5-1 | CASSLTGTRYYEQYF | TGCGCCAGCAGCTTGACCGGGACTAGATACTACGAGCAGTACTTC
NA | TRBJ2-2 | NA | 13 | TRBV29-1 | CSAVTVISGELFF | TGCAGCGCCGTGACAGTGATCTCCGGGGAGCTGTTTTTT
TRBD1 | TRBJ2-7 | NA | 15 | TRBV19 | CASSFRTGRSYEQYF | TGTGCCAGTAGTTTCCGGACAGGGCGGTCCTACGAGCAGTACTTC
NA | TRBJ1-3 | few | 13 | TRBV7-3 | CASSLRRDTTLYF | TGTGCCAGCAGCTTAAGGCGGGACACGACTTTATATTTT
TRBD2 | TRBJ2-3 | many | 16 | TRBV7-8 | CASSLELAGELDTQYF | TGTGCCAGCAGCTTAGAACTAGCGGGAGAATTAGATACGCAGTATTTT
NA | TRBJ1-6 | once | 16 | TRBV7-8 | CASSLAGGLADSPLHF | TGTGCCAGCAGCTTAGCGGGGGGCCTGGCGGATTCACCCCTCCACTTT
NA | TRBJ2-1 | many | 16 | TRBV4-2 | CASSYSDASSYNEQFF | TGTGCCAGCAGCTATAGCGACGCAAGCTCCTACAATGAGCAGTTCTTC
NA | TRBJ1-6 | many | 12 | TRBV9 | CASSPPGDRLHF | TGTGCCAGCAGCCCCCCGGGGGACCGTCTCCACTTT
TRBD2 | TRBJ2-1 | many | 20 | TRBV15 | CATSRRLRLAGGPANNEQFF | TGTGCCACCTCCAGAAGGTTAAGGCTAGCGGGAGGCCCGGCAAACAATGAGCAGTTCTTC
NA | TRBJ2-7 | many | 13 | TRBV29-1 | CSVDGGGGYEQYF | TGCAGCGTTGACGGGGGAGGGGGGTACGAGCAGTACTTC
TRBD2 | TRBJ2-2 | NA | 16 | TRBV30 | CAWDWGLAGDTGELFF | TGTGCCTGGGATTGGGGACTAGCGGGAGATACCGGGGAGCTGTTTTTT
TRBD1 | TRBJ2-3 | NA | 16 | TRBV7-9 | CASLNRDRGTTDTQYF | TGTGCCAGCCTGAACCGGGACAGGGGAACCACAGATACGCAGTATTTT
NA | TRBJ2-2 | once | 12 | TRBV4-1 | CASSRTPGELFF | TGCGCCAGCAGCCGCACCCCCGGGGAGCTGTTTTTT
TRBD2 | TRBJ2-5 | NA | 15 | TRBV29-1 | CSVEDLSGGTSTQYF | TGCAGCGTTGAAGATCTGAGCGGGGGGACATCGACCCAGTACTTC
NA | TRBJ1-1 | many | 14 | TRBV5-1 | CASSLPSENTEAFF | TGCGCCAGCAGCTTGCCTAGTGAGAACACTGAAGCTTTCTTT
TRBD1 | TRBJ2-7 | many | 13 | TRBV5-1 | CASSYRGPYEQYF | TGCGCCAGCAGCTACAGGGGACCCTACGAGCAGTACTTC
NA | TRBJ1-1 | NA | 13 | TRBV20-1 | CSAKAPGGTEAFF | TGCAGTGCTAAGGCCCCTGGGGGCACTGAAGCTTTCTTT
NA | TRBJ1-1 | NA | 15 | TRBV5-4 | CASSLAASRDTEAFF | TGTGCCAGCAGCTTGGCCGCATCTCGGGACACTGAAGCTTTCTTT
TRBD1 | TRBJ2-3 | NA | 14 | TRBV2 | CASSGRTGIDTQYF | TGTGCCAGCAGTGGTCGGACAGGCATTGATACGCAGTATTTT
TRBD1 | TRBJ1-1 | NA | 13 | TRBV2 | CASGPGQKTEAFF | TGTGCCAGCGGCCCGGGACAGAAGACTGAAGCTTTCTTT
NA | TRBJ2-7 | NA | 13 | TRBV5-1 | CASSLWQGREQYF | TGCGCCAGCAGCTTGTGGCAGGGAAGGGAGCAGTACTTC
TRBD1 | TRBJ2-7 | NA | 15 | TRBV7-9 | CASSLAGGASYEQYF | TGTGCCAGCAGCTTAGCAGGGGGCGCCTCCTACGAGCAGTACTTC
NA | TRBJ1-2 | once | 11 | TRBV20-1 | CSANSYYGYTF | TGCAGTGCCAACAGCTACTATGGCTACACCTTC
NA | TRBJ1-3 | NA | 17 | TRBV20-1 | CSAREGRPPSSGNTIYF | TGCAGTGCTAGAGAGGGCAGACCGCCGTCTTCTGGAAACACCATATATTTT
NA | TRBJ2-1 | once | 13 | TRBV9 | CASSFGILGEQFF | TGTGCCAGCAGTTTCGGGATCTTGGGTGAGCAGTTCTTC
NA | TRBJ1-1 | once | 14 | TRBV27 | CASSLSGGKGEAFF | TGTGCCAGCAGTTTATCGGGGGGGAAGGGTGAAGCTTTCTTT
NA | TRBJ2-5 | NA | 12 | TRBV24-1 | CATIPYQETQYF | TGTGCCACCATTCCGTACCAAGAGACCCAGTACTTC
NA | TRBJ2-1 | NA | 12 | TRBV20-1 | CSAKGNYNEQFF | TGCAGTGCTAAGGGGAATTACAATGAGCAGTTCTTC
NA | TRBJ2-5 | once | 14 | TRBV20-1 | CSAVSDRLQETQYF | TGCAGTGCGGTTTCCGACAGGCTCCAAGAGACCCAGTACTTC
NA | TRBJ2-3 | many | 11 | TRBV27 | CASMGGDTQYF | TGTGCCAGCATGGGGGGAGATACGCAGTATTTT
NA | TRBJ1-5 | NA | 13 | TRBV12-3/TRBV12-4 | CASSPLLGQPQHF | TGTGCCAGCAGTCCCCTCCTAGGGCAGCCCCAGCATTTT
NA | TRBJ2-5 | NA | 13 | TRBV15 | CATSGRGKETQYF | TGTGCCACCAGCGGCCGGGGGAAAGAGACCCAGTACTTC
TRBD1 | TRBJ1-2 | NA | 13 | TRBV14 | CASSLQGIGGYTF | TGTGCCAGCAGCCTACAGGGGATAGGTGGCTACACCTTC